This T cell receptor beta chain was identified in a study of blood T cell repertoires in COVID-19. Across the whole study: The United States, Italy and Spain were the sources of the acute and convalescent COVID-19 samples. PBMCs, B-cell-depleted T cells, or T cells provided the cDNA or gDNA that made up the material.

As originally analysed: Amplification with reference gene primers provided the estimates of nucleated cell counts. Sequenced by immunoSEQ multiplex PCR; TCRdb stores in-frame clones only, minus some. V, J and clone size were drawn from that table, and D and trimming were deduced from the DNA. The table shows roughly 110,000 clones, with roughly four fifths occurring only once. Seattle researchers signed up patients amid active infection and tracked them longitudinally. This clonotype was obtained from an elderly man with COVID-19, enrolled during active disease. The sequencing sample was made of peripheral blood.

The CDR3 is CASSGQGAGTDTQYF. The CDR3 region has the DNA TGTGCCAGCAGTGGGCAGGGGGCAGGCACAGATACGCAGTATTTT. The V and J genes are TRBV2 and TRBJ2-3; 8 nucleotides align to TRBD1. V lost 4 bases and J lost 1; bases outside the gene matches: 4. The germline V gene has CDR1 SNHLY and CDR2 FYNNEI. CDR3 length: 15 residues.